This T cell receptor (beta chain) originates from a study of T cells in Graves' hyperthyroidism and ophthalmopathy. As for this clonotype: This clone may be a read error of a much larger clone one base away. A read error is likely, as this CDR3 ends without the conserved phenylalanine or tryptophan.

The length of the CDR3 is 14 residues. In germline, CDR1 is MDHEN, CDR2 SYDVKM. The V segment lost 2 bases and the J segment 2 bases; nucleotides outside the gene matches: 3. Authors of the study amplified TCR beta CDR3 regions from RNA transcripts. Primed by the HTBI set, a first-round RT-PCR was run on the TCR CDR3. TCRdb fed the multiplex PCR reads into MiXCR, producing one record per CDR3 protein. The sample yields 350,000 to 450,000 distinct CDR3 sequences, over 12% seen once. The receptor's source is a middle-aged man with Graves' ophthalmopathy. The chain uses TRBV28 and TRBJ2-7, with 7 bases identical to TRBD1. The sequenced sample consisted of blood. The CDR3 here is CASSLRDSTYEQYS. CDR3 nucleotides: TGTGCCAGCAGTTTAAGGGACAGTACCTACGAGCAGTACTCC.